The source of this T cell receptor (beta chain) is a study of metastatic and nonmetastatic thyroid tumors. Per germline, CDR1 SGHRS and CDR2 YFSETQ. V was shortened by 4 bases and J by 0 bases, with 8 bases between the two germline ends. The CDR3 is 14 amino acids. This clone has ten or more counts. Its target is unknown. Methods used by the authors: Across clinicopathological groups, CDR3 differences served as the basis for building a distant-metastasis classifier for papillary thyroid cancer. TCRdb used MiXCR to call clones anew from the PCR reads. Clone size and V and J calls follow TCRdb, not the original study. The sample comprises about 52,000 clones, 17% of which are singletons, and 2.5% to 3.5% rests with the top ten. Thyroid surgery had not been preceded by any treatment in any patient. Overall study results and limits: Reported TCR beta diversity, measured in blood and tumor, was significantly higher for malignant thyroid tumors than for benign nodules.

The specimen sequenced was blood. This receptor was taken from a female donor with papillary thyroid cancer or a benign thyroid nodule (not recorded which). Some clones in this sample may be carry-over from other donors' samples. This rearrangement joins TRBV5-1 to TRBJ1-3; weak D call: TRBD1 (5 bases). The CDR3 nucleotides are TGCGCCAGCAGCGGTGGGGCCTCTGGAAACACCATATATTTT. Its protein product is CASSGGASGNTIYF.